Listed below are T cell receptor beta chains from one sample, sequenced in a study of OX40 agonist ivuxolimab in advanced cancers. Profiled with immunoSEQ multiplex PCR; TCRdb holds only in-frame clones, not every one. The table includes tens of thousands of clones, 89% detected once. Sequenced here: CD4+ or CD8+ T cells sorted from blood, sampled in a trial of the OX40 agonist ivuxolimab. Source of these receptors: an adult with an advanced solid tumor such as melanoma, head and neck, liver or kidney cancer. Each CDR3 is given with its conserved first and last residue. The D gene is left open where the match is weak. Clone size is shown for a subset of rows, as once, few, many or a class of expanded clone.

>-|-|TRBV7-2|TRBJ2-1
TGTGCCAGCAGCTTAGGGTTAACTTTTCCGATGTTCTTC
CASSLGLTFPMFF
>-|-|TRBV7-2|TRBJ1-1
TGTGCCAGCAGCTCCTCGGGGGGGCTCGGCACTGAAGCTTTCTTT
CASSSSGGLGTEAFF
>-|-|TRBV5-1|TRBJ2-3
TGCGCCAGCAGCTTGGGTACACATAGCACAGATACGCAGTATTTT
CASSLGTHSTDTQYF
>-|-|TRBV30|TRBJ1-4
TGTGCCTGGAGTGTATCTTGGGCAGGAAGTGAAAAACTGTTTTTT
CAWSVSWAGSEKLFF
>-|-|TRBV7-2|TRBJ2-7
TGTGCCAGCAGCTTAGCACAGGGCCCCTACGAGCAGTACTTC
CASSLAQGPYEQYF
>-|-|TRBV11-2|TRBJ1-4
TGTGCCAGCAGCCCTAGGGTTCGGGATCCGACTAATGAAAAACTGTTTTTT
CASSPRVRDPTNEKLFF
>TRBD2|-|TRBV9|TRBJ2-2
TGTGCCAGCAGCCAGACTAGCGGGAGTCCCGGGGAGCTGTTTTTT
CASSQTSGSPGELFF
>TRBD1|-|TRBV5-6|TRBJ1-1
TGTGCCAGCAGCCCCCGGACAGGGCGGAGCACTGAAGCTTTCTTT
CASSPRTGRSTEAFF
>TRBD1|-|TRBV11-2|TRBJ1-1
TGTGCCAGCAGCTTTAGGGACAGGGGGCTGGGAGGAACTGAAGCTTTCTTT
CASSFRDRGLGGTEAFF
>-|-|TRBV7-8|TRBJ1-2
TGTGCCAGCAGCTTAAACCAGGGAGGGATCTATGGCTACACCTTC
CASSLNQGGIYGYTF
>-|-|TRBV7-9|TRBJ1-1
TGTGCCAGCAGCTTGATCAGTAACACTGAAGCTTTCTTT
CASSLISNTEAFF
>-|once|TRBV11-3|TRBJ2-2
TGTGCCAGCAGCTTAGCGGTTGGAGGATACACCGGGGAGCTGTTTTTT
CASSLAVGGYTGELFF
>TRBD1|-|TRBV7-9|TRBJ1-2
TGTGCCAGCACCGAGACAGGGGGAGGAAACTATGGCTACACCTTC
CASTETGGGNYGYTF
>-|few|TRBV5-6|TRBJ1-1
TGTGCCAGCAGCTTCGACATTAGCACTGAAGCTTTCTTT
CASSFDISTEAFF
>-|-|TRBV28|TRBJ1-3
TGTGCCAGCAGTGACACAGGGTACCTGACACGAAACACCATATATTTT
CASSDTGYLTRNTIYF
>TRBD1|-|TRBV7-6|TRBJ1-1
TGTGCCAGCAGCTCGGGGCCGGGACAGATGAACACTGAAGCTTTCTTT
CASSSGPGQMNTEAFF
>TRBD1|-|TRBV18|TRBJ2-5
TGTGCCAGCTCACCATTGGGGACAGGGAGTGGAGAGACCCAGTACTTC
CASSPLGTGSGETQYF
>-|few|TRBV2|TRBJ1-5
TGTGCCAGCAGCTTTATTGTGGGGAGCAATCAGCCCCAGCATTTT
CASSFIVGSNQPQHF
>-|-|TRBV4-3|TRBJ2-5
TGCGCCAGCAGCCACGGACTGACTCAAATCAACTTC
CASSHGLTQINF
>TRBD1|few|TRBV29-1|TRBJ1-5
TGCAGCGTACAAACAGGGGGAAATCAGCCCCAGCATTTT
CSVQTGGNQPQHF
>-|-|TRBV5-1|TRBJ2-3
TGCGCCAGCAGCTTGCCAATCGGGGCCACAGATACGCAGTATTTT
CASSLPIGATDTQYF
>-|-|TRBV6-6|TRBJ1-6
TGTGCCAGCAGGGAGGGGCTTTATTCACCCCTCCACTTT
CASREGLYSPLHF
>-|once|TRBV7-2|TRBJ2-1
TGTGCCAGCAGCAGGCGGGAGACAGGTAGGAATGAGCAGTTCTTC
CASSRRETGRNEQFF
>TRBD2|-|TRBV7-2|TRBJ2-5
TGTGCCAGCAGCTCGTCCCCTAGCGGGGGTGTGGGGGAGACCCAGTACTTC
CASSSSPSGGVGETQYF
>-|once|TRBV4-3|TRBJ2-2
TGCGCCAGCAGCCCAAAGCCTTGGCTTCAAGTGAACACCGGGGAGCTGTTTTTT
CASSPKPWLQVNTGELFF
>TRBD1|-|TRBV19|TRBJ1-3
TGTGCCAGTAGTCTGGACAGGACCTCTGGAAACACCATATATTTT
CASSLDRTSGNTIYF
>-|-|TRBV6-1|TRBJ1-2
TGTGCCAGCAGTGAGGGTGCTGGCCTGAGGACCTCCTATGGCTACACCTTC
CASSEGAGLRTSYGYTF
>TRBD1|few|TRBV28|TRBJ1-2
TGTGCCAGCAGGCTCCGGGACAGGGAACTTAACTATGGCTACACCTTC
CASRLRDRELNYGYTF
>-|few|TRBV9|TRBJ1-5
TGTGCCAGCAGCGTAGCAGGATCTCAGCCCCAGCATTTT
CASSVAGSQPQHF
>-|-|TRBV28|TRBJ1-4
TGTGCCAGCAGTTTACGCGAAAAACTGTTTTTT
CASSLREKLFF
>-|-|TRBV2|TRBJ2-3
TGTGCCAGCAGTCTTGACAGGAGTCCCACAGATACGCAGTATTTT
CASSLDRSPTDTQYF
>TRBD2|-|TRBV7-8|TRBJ2-4
TGTGCCAGCAGCTTAAAGGGACTAGCGGCCAAAAACATTCAGTACTTC
CASSLKGLAAKNIQYF
>TRBD2|-|TRBV4-1|TRBJ2-1
TGCGCCAGCAGCCCTTATAGCGGGAGGGTCCGTTCCTACAATGAGCAGTTCTTC
CASSPYSGRVRSYNEQFF
>-|-|TRBV6-1|TRBJ2-5
TGTGCCAGCAGCCCCCTCGGGGGTTTGTTGGAGACCCAGTACTTC
CASSPLGGLLETQYF
>-|-|TRBV20-1|TRBJ2-5
TGCACTTCCGGGCAGATGGAGACCCAGTACTTC
CTSGQMETQYF
>-|-|TRBV6-5|TRBJ2-3
TGTGCCAGCAGTTACGACAGCACAGATACGCAGTATTTT
CASSYDSTDTQYF
>-|-|TRBV5-1|TRBJ2-5
TGCGCCAGCACTTCCCAGGAGGATCAAGAGACCCAGTACTTC
CASTSQEDQETQYF
>TRBD1|-|TRBV7-3|TRBJ1-6
TGTGCCAGCAGCGTAGGGACAGAAAATTCACCCCTCCACTTT
CASSVGTENSPLHF
>-|-|TRBV7-2|TRBJ2-7
TGTGCCAGCAGCTTAGGGACAGTTTCTTCCTACGAGCAGTACTTC
CASSLGTVSSYEQYF
>-|-|TRBV20-1|TRBJ1-4
TGCAGTGCTTACCGGGGGGGGAAACTGTTTTTT
CSAYRGGKLFF
>-|few|TRBV5-4|TRBJ2-5
TGTGCCAGCTTACAGGGCGGTGAAGAGACCCAGTACTTC
CASLQGGEETQYF
>TRBD2|-|TRBV6-6|TRBJ2-2
TGTGCCAGCAGTCAGACTAGCGGGAGAGTGAACGGGGAGCTGTTTTTT
CASSQTSGRVNGELFF
>TRBD1|-|TRBV9|TRBJ2-2
TGTGCCAGCAGCCTAGTGGGACAGGGGGACACCGGGGAGCTGTTTTTT
CASSLVGQGDTGELFF
>-|-|TRBV9|TRBJ2-1
TGTGCCAGCAGCGTAGAGGGAGACACCTACAATGAGCAGTTCTTC
CASSVEGDTYNEQFF
>-|-|TRBV2|TRBJ2-3
TGTGCCAGCACCTCGGGCCGAGATACGCAGTATTTT
CASTSGRDTQYF
>-|-|TRBV5-6|TRBJ2-3
TGTGCCAGCAGCTTGTTCGGAACAGATACGCAGTATTTT
CASSLFGTDTQYF
>-|-|TRBV6-6|TRBJ2-2
TGTGCCAGCAGTTTAAGCGGAGACAACACCGGGGAGCTGTTTTTT
CASSLSGDNTGELFF
>TRBD1|-|TRBV6-6|TRBJ2-1
TGTGCCAGCCGCCCCGGGGACAGGGGATACAATGAGCAGTTCTTC
CASRPGDRGYNEQFF
>TRBD1|-|TRBV18|TRBJ1-5
TGTGCCAGCTCCCGAAGCCAGGGGGTGAATCAGCCCCAGCATTTT
CASSRSQGVNQPQHF
>-|-|TRBV2|TRBJ1-1
TGTGCCCGGCGGGGACTGGGCACTGAAGCTTTCTTT
CARRGLGTEAFF
>-|-|TRBV2|TRBJ1-2
TGTGCCAGCAGCATCTGGGGCTCCGCTAACTATGGCTACACCTTC
CASSIWGSANYGYTF
>-|-|TRBV28|TRBJ2-3
TGTGCCAGCAGTATCAAACTAGTAGGGACAGATACGCAGTATTTT
CASSIKLVGTDTQYF
>TRBD1|-|TRBV5-6|TRBJ2-3
TGTGCCAGCAGCCAGACAGGGAGCACAGATACGCAGTATTTT
CASSQTGSTDTQYF
>-|-|TRBV18|TRBJ2-7
TGTGCCAGCTCACCGACAGGAACCTACGAGCAGTACTTC
CASSPTGTYEQYF
>-|-|TRBV28|TRBJ2-5
TGTGCCAGCAGTTTATCACGATGGAGGGGGACCCAGTACTTC
CASSLSRWRGTQYF
>-|few|TRBV28|TRBJ1-5
TGTGCCAGCAGTTCTGCTCTGCCCCAGCATTTT
CASSSALPQHF
>-|-|TRBV5-4|TRBJ2-3
TGTGCCAGCAGCTTGGGGGGGCGCAGCGCAGATACGCAGTATTTT
CASSLGGRSADTQYF
>-|-|TRBV18|TRBJ1-4
TGTGCCAGCTCACGGGGGGACGGAACTAATGAAAAACTGTTTTTT
CASSRGDGTNEKLFF